This T cell receptor beta chain is drawn from a study of T cells after yellow fever vaccination. TCRdb reprocessed the 5' RACE reads with MiXCR, giving one entry per CDR3 protein. The sample has approximately 96,000 distinct CDR3 sequences; approximately 9% are singletons. This TCR was recovered from a man younger than 35 who received the YFV17D yellow fever vaccine. Here the sequenced sample was CD8+ T cells not binding an NS4B(214-222) dextramer, sorted from PBMCs, taken less than 16 days after the first yellow fever vaccination.

CDR3 amino acids: CASSFGRGSDQPQHF. The CDR3 bases are TGTGCCAGCAGTTTCGGCAGGGGGAGCGATCAGCCCCAGCATTTT. The V call is TRBV12-3 or TRBV12-4, the J call TRBJ1-5; 7 bases match TRBD1. The CDR3 has 15 residues. V lost 3 bases to trimming and J lost 5 bases; unmatched junction nucleotides: 7.